A single sample is the source of the 8 T cell receptor beta chains below, sequenced in a study of blood T cells in healthy people across ages (dated by TCRdb to 2013 to 2016). The receptor library was made with 5' RACE. TCRdb shows the sequencer as Illumina HiSeq 2500. The second PCR ran for roughly 6 to 11 cycles and used a J-beta primer mix along with a sample-barcoded 5' primer. Using fastp at Q25 and MiXCR, TCRdb reprocessed the public reads and kept productive beta chains. When rows share a CDR3 protein, they turn into one entry using the most common DNA and genes. Across this sample there are some 370,000 distinct CDR3 sequences, with 45% to 60% seen only once. The ten largest account for under 60% of the sample. Input material: blood. The source of these receptors is a man aged 60 to 75 in good health.

On this clonotype: One end of the junction varies from germline; a read error may be responsible. The rearrangement links TRBV7-2 to TRBJ2-5; TRBD1 or TRBD2 may be the D gene (5 bases each). Looked up from germline, CDR1 is SGHTA and CDR2 is FQGNSA. This CDR3 is 17 amino acids long. As DNA, the CDR3 is TGTCCCAGCAGCGAACCCAGTTACGGGGCTTCTACAGGCGCCCAGTACTTC. Protein product: CPSSEPSYGASTGAQYF.

This clonotype occurred once. The chain carries TRBV20-1 and TRBJ2-5, with D possibly matching TRBD2 (5 bases). Per germline, CDR1 DFQATT and CDR2 SNEGSKA (reference sequence). Deletions cut 6 bases from V and 11 bases from J, with 10 bases between. The CDR3 runs 9 residues. The CDR3 DNA is TGCAGTGCCGGGATGGAGCAGTACTTC. Its protein is CSAGMEQYF.

The sample holds one count of this clonotype. The genes are TRBV6-2 or TRBV6-3 and TRBJ2-4, with a tentative D call TRBD1 (6 bases). CDR1 is MNHEY, CDR2 SVGEGT, per germline. This CDR3 contains 17 residues. Between the trimmed V and J ends, which lost 10 bases and 3 bases, there was a span of 25 bases. In DNA form, the CDR3 reads TGTGCCACCAAGACCAATACAGGGTGGAGAGTCAAAAACATTCAGTACTTC. Translation gives CATKTNTGWRVKNIQYF.

This clonotype has more than one count but fewer than ten. The rearrangement links TRBV20-1 to TRBJ2-7, with D possibly TRBD2 on 5 matching bases. Per germline, CDR1 DFQATT and CDR2 SNEGSKA (reference sequence). V lost 7 bases and J 0 bases, leaving 16 bases between the germline ends. CDR3 length equals 14 residues. CDR3 coding DNA: TGCAGTGTTTCTGTGGGAGCAGACTCCTACGAGCAGTACTTC. This translates into CSVSVGADSYEQYF.

The chain links TRBV5-1 to TRBJ2-7, with D unclear. The J call is in doubt because the DNA end fits TRBJ2-5 better. The CDR3 contains 16 residues. Germline loops: CDR1 SGHRS, CDR2 YFSETQ. CDR3 loop: CASSLRGRAPGETQYF. The CDR3, as DNA: TGCGCCAGCAGCTTGAGAGGACGTGCCCCAGGAGAGACCCAGTACTTC.

The J gene is TRBJ1-2, the V gene TRBV7-3; D is ambiguous. Germline assignment: CDR1 SGHTA and CDR2 FQGTGA. V lost 5 bases, J lost 0 bases, and 10 bases lay in between. This CDR3 has 14 residues. CDR3: CASSPPGSNYGYTF. The CDR3 coding sequence is TGTGCCAGCAGCCCCCCTGGATCTAACTATGGCTACACCTTC.

The V gene is TRBV5-1, the J gene TRBJ1-1; D remains unclear. The CDR3 runs to 14 residues. V lost 6 bases and J 10 bases, leaving 22 bases between the germline ends. CDR1 and CDR2 (germline): SGHRS, YFSETQ. CDR3 residues: CASIVGPTSDGAFF. The CDR3 nucleotides are TGCGCCAGCATCGTGGGCCCTACCTCGGATGGAGCTTTCTTT.

This clonotype was detected only a few times. This chain uses TRBV12-3 or TRBV12-4 with TRBJ2-1; D gene unclear. V was trimmed by 3 bases and J by 2 bases, leaving 11 bases between them. This CDR3 has 15 residues. Here the CDR3 reads CASSFPGTPYNEQFF. DNA of the CDR3: TGTGCCAGCAGTTTTCCGGGCACCCCCTACAATGAGCAGTTCTTC.